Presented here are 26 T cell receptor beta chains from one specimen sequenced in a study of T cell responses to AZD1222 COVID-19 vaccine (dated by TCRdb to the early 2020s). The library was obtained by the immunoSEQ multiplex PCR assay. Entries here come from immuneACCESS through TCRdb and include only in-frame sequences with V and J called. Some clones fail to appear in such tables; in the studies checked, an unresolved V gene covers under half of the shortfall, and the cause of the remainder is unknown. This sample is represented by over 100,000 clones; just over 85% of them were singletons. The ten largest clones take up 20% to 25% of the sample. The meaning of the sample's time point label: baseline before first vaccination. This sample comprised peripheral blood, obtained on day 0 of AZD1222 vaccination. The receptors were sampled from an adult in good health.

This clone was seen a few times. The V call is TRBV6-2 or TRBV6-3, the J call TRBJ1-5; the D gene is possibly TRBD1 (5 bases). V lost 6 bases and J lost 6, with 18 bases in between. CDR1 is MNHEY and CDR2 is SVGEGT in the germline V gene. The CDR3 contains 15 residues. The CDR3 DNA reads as TGTGCCAGCAGCCGATCATTGGGGGTGGGTCAGCCCCAGCATTTT. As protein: CASSRSLGVGQPQHF.

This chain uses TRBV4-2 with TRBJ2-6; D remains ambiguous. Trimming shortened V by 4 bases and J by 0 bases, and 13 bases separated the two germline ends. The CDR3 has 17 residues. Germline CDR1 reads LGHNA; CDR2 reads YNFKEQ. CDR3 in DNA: TGTGCCAGCAGCCGTCGGATTACTCTCTCTGGGGCCAACGTCCTGACTTTC. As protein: CASSRRITLSGANVLTF.

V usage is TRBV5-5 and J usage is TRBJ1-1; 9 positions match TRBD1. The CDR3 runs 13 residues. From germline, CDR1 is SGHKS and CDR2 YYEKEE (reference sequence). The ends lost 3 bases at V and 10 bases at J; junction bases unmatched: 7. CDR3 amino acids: CASSSGRDRVAFF. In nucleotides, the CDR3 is TGTGCCAGCAGCTCCGGGAGGGACAGGGTAGCTTTCTTT. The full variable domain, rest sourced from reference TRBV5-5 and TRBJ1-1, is DAGVTQSPTHLIKTRGQQVTLRCSPISGHKSVSWYQQVLGQGPQFIFQYYEKEERGRGNFPDRFSARQFPNYSSELNVNALLLGDSALYLCASSSGRDRVAFFGQGTRLTVV.

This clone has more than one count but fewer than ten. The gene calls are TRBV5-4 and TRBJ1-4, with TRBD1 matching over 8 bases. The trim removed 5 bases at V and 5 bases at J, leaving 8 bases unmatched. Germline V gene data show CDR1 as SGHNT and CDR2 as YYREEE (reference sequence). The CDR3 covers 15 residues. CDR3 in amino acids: CASSLQGQENEKLFF. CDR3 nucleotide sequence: TGTGCCAGCAGTTTACAGGGACAGGAAAATGAAAAACTGTTTTTT.

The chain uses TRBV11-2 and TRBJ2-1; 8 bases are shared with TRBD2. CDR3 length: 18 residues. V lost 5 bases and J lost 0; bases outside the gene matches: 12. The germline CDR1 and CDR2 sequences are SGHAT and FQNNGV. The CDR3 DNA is TGTGCCAGCAGCCCCGATTGGCCGGGGGGGAGCTCCTACAATGAGCAGTTCTTC. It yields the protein CASSPDWPGGSSYNEQFF.

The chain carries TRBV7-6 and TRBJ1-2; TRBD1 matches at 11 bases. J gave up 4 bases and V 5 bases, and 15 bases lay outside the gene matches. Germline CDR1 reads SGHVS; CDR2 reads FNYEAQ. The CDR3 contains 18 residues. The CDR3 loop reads CASSPRTGGDVGGYGYTF. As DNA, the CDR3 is TGTGCCAGCAGCCCTAGGACAGGGGGCGACGTAGGAGGCTATGGCTACACCTTC.

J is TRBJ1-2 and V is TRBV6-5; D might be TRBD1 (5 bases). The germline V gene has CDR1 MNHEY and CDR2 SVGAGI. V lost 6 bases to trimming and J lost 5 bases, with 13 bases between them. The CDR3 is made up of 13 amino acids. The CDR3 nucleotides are TGTGCCAGCAGGCTACAGGAGGAGTATGGCTACACCTTC. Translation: CASRLQEEYGYTF.

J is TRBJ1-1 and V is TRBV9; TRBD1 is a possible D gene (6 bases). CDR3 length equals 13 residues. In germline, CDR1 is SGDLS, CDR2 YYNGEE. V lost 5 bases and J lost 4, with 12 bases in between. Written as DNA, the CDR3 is TGTGCCAGCAGTGCACAGGGAGGCACTGAAGCTTTCTTT. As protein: CASSAQGGTEAFF.

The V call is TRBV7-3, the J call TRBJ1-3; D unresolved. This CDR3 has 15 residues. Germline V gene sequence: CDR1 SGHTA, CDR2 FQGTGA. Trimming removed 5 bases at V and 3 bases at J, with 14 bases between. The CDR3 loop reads CASSPNWLVGNTIYF. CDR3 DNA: TGTGCCAGCAGCCCCAACTGGTTGGTTGGAAACACCATATATTTT.

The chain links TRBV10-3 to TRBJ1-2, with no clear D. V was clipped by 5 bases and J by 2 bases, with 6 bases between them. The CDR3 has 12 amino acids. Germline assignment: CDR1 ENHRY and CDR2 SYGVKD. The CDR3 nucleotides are TGTGCCATCAGTCCTGACAACTATGGCTACACCTTC. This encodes CAISPDNYGYTF.

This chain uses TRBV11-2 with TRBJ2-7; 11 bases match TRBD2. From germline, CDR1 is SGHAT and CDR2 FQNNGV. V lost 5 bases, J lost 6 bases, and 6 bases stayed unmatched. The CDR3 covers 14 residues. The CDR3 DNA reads TGTGCCAGCAGCCTTAGCGGGGGGGCCGGCGAGCAGTACTTC. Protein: CASSLSGGAGEQYF.

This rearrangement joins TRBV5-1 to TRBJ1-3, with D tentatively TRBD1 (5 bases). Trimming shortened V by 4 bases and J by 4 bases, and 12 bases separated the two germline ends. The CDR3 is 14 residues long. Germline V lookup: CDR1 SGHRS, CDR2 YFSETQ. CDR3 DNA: TGCGCCAGCAGCGCGGGACCGGAAGGAAACACCATATATTTT. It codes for CASSAGPEGNTIYF.

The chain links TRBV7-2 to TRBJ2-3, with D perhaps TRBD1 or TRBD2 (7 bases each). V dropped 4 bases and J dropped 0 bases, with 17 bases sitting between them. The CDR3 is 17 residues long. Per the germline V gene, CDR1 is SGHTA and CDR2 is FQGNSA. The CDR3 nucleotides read TGTGCCAGCAGCTCGGTTTCAGGGGGGGGGAGCACAGATACGCAGTATTTT. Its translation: CASSSVSGGGSTDTQYF.

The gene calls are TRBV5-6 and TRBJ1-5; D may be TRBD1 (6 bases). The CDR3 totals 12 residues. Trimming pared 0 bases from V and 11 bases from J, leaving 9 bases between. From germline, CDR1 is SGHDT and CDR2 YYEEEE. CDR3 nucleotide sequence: TGTGCCAGCAGCTTGGTGGACAGCTCCCAGCATTTT. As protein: CASSLVDSSQHF.

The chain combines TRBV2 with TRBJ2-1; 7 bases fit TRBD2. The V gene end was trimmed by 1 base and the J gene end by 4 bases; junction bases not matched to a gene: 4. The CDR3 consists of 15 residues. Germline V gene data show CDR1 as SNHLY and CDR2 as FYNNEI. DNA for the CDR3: TGTGCCAGCAGTGAAGGCGGGGGTGGATACAATGAGCAGTTCTTC. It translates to CASSEGGGGYNEQFF.

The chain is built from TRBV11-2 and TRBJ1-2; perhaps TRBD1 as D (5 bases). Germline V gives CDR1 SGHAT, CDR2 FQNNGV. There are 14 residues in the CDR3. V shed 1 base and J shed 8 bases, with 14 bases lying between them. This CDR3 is CASSLGSGFLGYTF. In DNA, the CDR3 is TGTGCCAGCAGCTTAGGATCAGGGTTTTTGGGCTACACCTTC. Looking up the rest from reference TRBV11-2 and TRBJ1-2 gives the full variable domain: EAGVAQSPRYKIIEKRQSVAFWCNPISGHATLYWYQQILGQGPKLLIQFQNNGVVDDSQLPKDRFSAERLKGVDSTLKIQPAKLEDSAVYLCASSLGSGFLGYTFGSGTRLTVV.

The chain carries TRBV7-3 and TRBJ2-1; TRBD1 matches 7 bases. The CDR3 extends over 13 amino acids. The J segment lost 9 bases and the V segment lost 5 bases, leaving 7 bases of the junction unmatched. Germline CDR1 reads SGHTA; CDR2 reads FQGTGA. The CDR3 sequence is CASSPDRAGEQFF. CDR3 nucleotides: TGTGCCAGCAGCCCCGACAGGGCTGGTGAGCAGTTCTTC.

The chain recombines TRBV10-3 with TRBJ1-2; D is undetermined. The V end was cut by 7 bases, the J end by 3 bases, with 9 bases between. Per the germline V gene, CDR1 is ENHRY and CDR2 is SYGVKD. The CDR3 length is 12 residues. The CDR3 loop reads CAIKVGYYGYTF. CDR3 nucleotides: TGTGCCATCAAGGTGGGGTACTATGGCTACACCTTC.

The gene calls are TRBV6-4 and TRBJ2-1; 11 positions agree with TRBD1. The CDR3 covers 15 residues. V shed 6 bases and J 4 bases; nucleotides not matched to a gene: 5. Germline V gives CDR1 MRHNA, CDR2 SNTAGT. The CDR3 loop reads CASSGTGGGYNEQFF. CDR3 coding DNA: TGTGCCAGCAGCGGGACAGGGGGGGGATACAATGAGCAGTTCTTC.

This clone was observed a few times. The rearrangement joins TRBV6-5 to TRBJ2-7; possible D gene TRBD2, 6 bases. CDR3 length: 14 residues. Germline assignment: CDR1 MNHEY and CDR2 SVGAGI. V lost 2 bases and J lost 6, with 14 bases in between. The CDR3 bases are TGTGCCAGCAGTTACGAAGGCAGGCGGGGCGAGCAGTACTTC. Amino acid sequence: CASSYEGRRGEQYF.

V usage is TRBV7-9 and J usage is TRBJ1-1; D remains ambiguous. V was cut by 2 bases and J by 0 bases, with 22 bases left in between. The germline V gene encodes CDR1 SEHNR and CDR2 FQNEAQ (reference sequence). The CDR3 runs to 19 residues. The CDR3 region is CASSLLVARLLGMNTEAFF. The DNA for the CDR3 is TGTGCCAGCAGCTTATTAGTGGCGAGATTACTTGGAATGAACACTGAAGCTTTCTTT.

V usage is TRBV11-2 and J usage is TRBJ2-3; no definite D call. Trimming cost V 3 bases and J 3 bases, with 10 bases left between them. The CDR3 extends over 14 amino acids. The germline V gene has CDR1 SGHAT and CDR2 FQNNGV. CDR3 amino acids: CASSLEPRTDTQYF. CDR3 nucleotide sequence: TGTGCCAGCAGCTTGGAACCACGAACAGATACGCAGTATTTT.

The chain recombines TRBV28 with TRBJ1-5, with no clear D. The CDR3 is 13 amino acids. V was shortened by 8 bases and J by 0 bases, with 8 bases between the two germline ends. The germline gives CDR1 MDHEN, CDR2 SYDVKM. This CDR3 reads CASEWVSNQPQHF. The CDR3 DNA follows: TGTGCCAGCGAGTGGGTTAGCAATCAGCCCCAGCATTTT.

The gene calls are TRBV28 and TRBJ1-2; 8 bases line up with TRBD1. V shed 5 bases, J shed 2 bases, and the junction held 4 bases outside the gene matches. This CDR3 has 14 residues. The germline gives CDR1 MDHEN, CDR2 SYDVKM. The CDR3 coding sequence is TGTGCCAGCAGTCTCAGACAGGGGAACTATGGCTACACCTTC. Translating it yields CASSLRQGNYGYTF.

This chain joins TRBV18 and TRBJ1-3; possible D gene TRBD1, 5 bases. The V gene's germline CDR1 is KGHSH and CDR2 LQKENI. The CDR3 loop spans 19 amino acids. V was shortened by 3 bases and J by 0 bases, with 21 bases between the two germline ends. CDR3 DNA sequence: TGTGCCAGCTCACCGGGGGACTCAGGGAACCCCTACTCTGGAAACACCATATATTTT. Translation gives CASSPGDSGNPYSGNTIYF.

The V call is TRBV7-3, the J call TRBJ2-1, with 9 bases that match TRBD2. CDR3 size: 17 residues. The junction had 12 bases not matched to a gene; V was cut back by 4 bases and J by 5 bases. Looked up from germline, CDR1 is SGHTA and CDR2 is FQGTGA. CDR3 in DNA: TGTGCCAGCAGCTCCATCGGGACTAGCAGGCCAGACAATGAGCAGTTCTTC. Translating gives CASSSIGTSRPDNEQFF.